The 27 T cell receptor beta chains below come from one sample, sequenced in a study of T cells in Graves' hyperthyroidism and ophthalmopathy. Amplification of TCR beta CDR3 regions used RNA as the template. During a first-round RT-PCR of the TCR CDR3, the HTBI primer set was used. MiXCR, run by TCRdb on the multiplex PCR reads, gives a single entry per CDR3 protein. In the table there are around 440,000 distinct CDR3 sequences, about a sixth of which are singletons. What was sequenced was blood. These receptors were taken from a woman under 30 with Graves' hyperthyroidism.

Ten or more counts support this clonotype. The chain links TRBV12-3 or TRBV12-4 to TRBJ2-2, with 8 nucleotides matching TRBD1. The J segment lost 6 bases and the V segment lost 6 bases, leaving 12 bases of the junction unmatched. The CDR3 covers 16 residues. The CDR3 sequence: CASRRTGTTGSGELFF. As DNA, the CDR3 is TGTGCCAGCAGACGGACAGGGACAACCGGTTCCGGGGAGCTGTTTTTT.

This clonotype was recorded a few times. The chain joins TRBV9 to TRBJ2-7; D is uncertain. Trimming shortened V by 3 bases and J by 7 bases, and 11 bases separated the two germline ends. This CDR3 region has 12 residues. Germline lookup yields CDR1 SGDLS and CDR2 YYNGEE. CDR3 DNA: TGTGCCAGCAGCGGGAGCTCTGGGGAGCAGTACTTC. This gives the protein CASSGSSGEQYF.

The chain couples TRBV19 to TRBJ1-5; D remains ambiguous. CDR1 LNHDA and CDR2 SQIVND come from the germline V gene (reference sequence). There are 15 residues in the CDR3. Trimming cost V 3 bases and J 5 bases, with 14 bases left between them. This chain's CDR3 is CASSMDTGVYQPQHF. The CDR3 DNA reads TGTGCCAGTAGTATGGATACGGGAGTATATCAGCCCCAGCATTTT. Together with reference TRBV19 and TRBJ1-5, the CDR3 gives the full variable domain: DGGITQSPKYLFRKEGQNVTLSCEQNLNHDAMYWYRQDPGQGLRLIYYSQIVNDFQKGDIAEGYSVSREKKESFPLTVTSAQKNPTAFYLCASSMDTGVYQPQHFGDGTRLSIL.

The CDR3 DNA follows: TGTGCCAGTAGTGGACAGGGGGGGAATTCACCCCTCCACTTT. Translation gives CASSGQGGNSPLHF. V is TRBV19 and J is TRBJ1-6; TRBD1 matches 10 bases. This CDR3 has 14 amino acids. Germline trimming cut 5 bases from V and 7 bases from J; bases unmatched to any gene: 2. From germline, CDR1 is LNHDA and CDR2 SQIVND (reference sequence). The full variable domain, with the rest looked up from reference TRBV19 and TRBJ1-6, is DGGITQSPKYLFRKEGQNVTLSCEQNLNHDAMYWYRQDPGQGLRLIYYSQIVNDFQKGDIAEGYSVSREKKESFPLTVTSAQKNPTAFYLCASSGQGGNSPLHFGNGTRLTVT.

This clonotype was detected many times. V usage is TRBV12-5 and J usage is TRBJ1-1; D unresolved. Germline CDR1 LGHNT, CDR2 FRNRAP. V was cut by 6 bases and J by 3 bases, with 14 bases left in between. The CDR3 extends over 14 amino acids. The CDR3, as DNA: TGTGCTAGTGGCCCAAACGCGAAGGACACTGAAGCTTTCTTT. Translated, it gives CASGPNAKDTEAFF.

This clonotype was found many times. V usage is TRBV28 and J usage is TRBJ2-1; D uncertain. V shed 4 bases and J shed 0 bases, with 10 bases lying between them. CDR1 is MDHEN, CDR2 SYDVKM, per germline. CDR3 length equals 15 residues. The CDR3 sequence is CASSWSGRSYNEQFF. CDR3 DNA: TGTGCCAGCAGTTGGTCCGGTCGCTCCTACAATGAGCAGTTCTTC.

The rearrangement uses TRBV10-2 and TRBJ2-2, with a tentative D call TRBD2 (5 bases). Germline lookup yields CDR1 WSHSY and CDR2 SAAADI. With 3 bases removed from V and 1 base from J, the gap between germline ends came to 12 bases. The CDR3 is 16 amino acids. The CDR3 here is CASSDSGSVNTGELFF. The CDR3 DNA is TGCGCCAGCAGTGATTCGGGATCTGTGAACACCGGGGAGCTGTTTTTT.

This clonotype was found many times. V is TRBV12-3 or TRBV12-4 and J is TRBJ2-1; 11 bases match TRBD2. The CDR3 is made up of 16 amino acids. J lost 1 base, V lost 7 bases, and 6 bases had no gene match. The CDR3 DNA is TGTGCCAGCATTTTTTCTAGCGGGGGGTCCTACAATGAGCAGTTCTTC. Amino acid sequence: CASIFSSGGSYNEQFF.

Regarding this clonotype: This could be a read error, since a much larger clone is one nucleotide away. The chain uses TRBV9 and TRBJ1-5; tentatively, D is TRBD1 (6 bases). Germline V gene data show CDR1 as SGDLS and CDR2 as YYNGEE. V was pared by 7 bases and J by 5 bases, with 13 bases between. The CDR3 is 13 amino acids. DNA of the CDR3: TGTGCCAGCGGCCCCAAGGGGGATCAGCCCCAGCATTTT. It yields the protein CASGPKGDQPQHF.

This clonotype came up many times. The V and J genes are TRBV19 and TRBJ1-1; 8 bases map to TRBD1. J was trimmed by 0 bases and V by 0 bases; bases with no gene match: 0. The germline V gene has CDR1 LNHDA and CDR2 SQIVND (reference sequence). The CDR3 loop spans 15 amino acids. The chain's CDR3 is CASSIEGQVNTEAFF. The CDR3, as DNA: TGTGCCAGTAGTATAGAGGGACAGGTGAACACTGAAGCTTTCTTT.

This clonotype was seen a few times. The chain employs TRBV19 and TRBJ1-2, with D unresolved. Germline values: CDR1 LNHDA, CDR2 SQIVND (reference sequence). The CDR3 consists of 12 residues. V lost 5 bases to trimming and J lost 5 bases, with 9 bases between them. This CDR3 reads CASSVAAYGYTF. The DNA of the CDR3 is TGTGCCAGTAGTGTTGCAGCATATGGCTACACCTTC.

This clonotype was counted at least ten times. The genes are TRBV20-1 and TRBJ2-3; no clear D gene. CDR1 and CDR2 (germline): DFQATT, SNEGSKA (reference sequence). Trimming took 3 bases from V and 2 from J, leaving 6 bases between them. CDR3 length equals 12 residues. The CDR3 sequence: CSARTNTDTQYF. The CDR3 DNA follows: TGCAGTGCTAGGACAAACACAGATACGCAGTATTTT.

This clonotype came up many times. The chain joins TRBV2 to TRBJ2-5, with a tentative D call TRBD1 (5 bases). Germline V gene sequence: CDR1 SNHLY, CDR2 FYNNEI. With 5 bases removed from V and 2 bases from J, the gap between germline ends came to 9 bases. There are 13 residues in the CDR3. CDR3 protein: CASSRQGQETQYF. The DNA for the CDR3 is TGTGCCAGCAGTCGCCAGGGACAAGAGACCCAGTACTTC.

The CDR3 here is CASRPRTAEREGVNEKLFF. DNA of the CDR3: TGTGCCAGCAGACCCCGGACGGCCGAGCGGGAGGGGGTTAATGAAAAACTGTTTTTT. V usage is TRBV6-7 and J usage is TRBJ1-4; possibly TRBD1 for D (6 bases). TRBV6-7 is known as an ORF, though its function is uncertain. The CDR3 is made up of 19 amino acids. Trimming pared 6 bases from V and 4 bases from J, leaving 27 bases between.

This clonotype was detected ten times or more. V usage is TRBV9 and J usage is TRBJ2-1; D possibly corresponds to TRBD2 (6 bases). The CDR3 covers 10 residues. Germline V gene sequence: CDR1 SGDLS, CDR2 YYNGEE. V lost 7 bases and J lost 10, with 9 bases in between. The DNA of the CDR3 is TGTGCCAGCGGCGGGGACGAGCAGTTCTTC. Protein product: CASGGDEQFF.

This clonotype was detected ten times or more. The V gene is TRBV20-1, the J gene TRBJ2-3; D is perhaps TRBD2 (5 bases). The CDR3 has 11 amino acids. Germline-derived CDR1 and CDR2 are DFQATT and SNEGSKA (reference sequence). Trimming took 3 bases from V and 5 from J, leaving 6 bases between them. CDR3 loop: CSASEGDTQYF. The CDR3 region has the DNA TGCAGTGCTAGTGAGGGAGATACGCAGTATTTT.

This clonotype was recorded many times. The gene calls are TRBV11-1 and TRBJ1-2; maybe TRBD1 (5 bases). V lost 8 bases and J 3 bases, leaving 10 bases between the germline ends. The CDR3 is 12 amino acids. CDR1 is SGHAT and CDR2 is FQDESV in the germline V gene (reference sequence). The CDR3, as DNA: TGTGCCAGCTTTGGGGACGACTATGGCTACACCTTC. Its translation is CASFGDDYGYTF.

This clonotype was picked up many times. This chain joins TRBV2 and TRBJ1-2; 12 bases line up with TRBD1. V was clipped by 5 bases and J by 4 bases; unmatched bases: 5. The CDR3 totals 15 residues. Germline V gene sequence: CDR1 SNHLY, CDR2 FYNNEI. The CDR3 DNA follows: TGTGCCAGCAGTACCGGGACAGGGGGCGTCTATGGCTACACCTTC. It codes for CASSTGTGGVYGYTF.

V and J are TRBV4-1 and TRBJ1-6, with D perhaps TRBD1 (5 bases). The CDR3 runs to 13 residues. V lost 1 base, J lost 14 bases, and 12 bases lay in between. Germline lookup yields CDR1 MGHRA and CDR2 YSYEKL. The chain's CDR3 is CASSQGAGTALHF. CDR3 nucleotides: TGCGCCAGCAGCCAAGGGGCAGGGACGGCCCTCCACTTT.

This clonotype has more than one count but fewer than ten. V usage is TRBV24-1 and J usage is TRBJ1-3; the D gene is possibly TRBD1 (5 bases). The germline CDR1 and CDR2 sequences are KGHDR and SFDVKD. Trimming removed 4 bases from V and 2 bases from J, with 26 bases in between. The CDR3 has 20 residues. CDR3 nucleotide sequence: TGTGCCACCAGTGAGCCCATAGTCGCCGGGACGCCGGCAGCTGGAAACACCATATATTTT. Translation: CATSEPIVAGTPAAGNTIYF.

This clonotype was counted at least ten times. The chain employs TRBV24-1 and TRBJ2-1; tentative D call: TRBD1 (6 bases). V dropped 12 bases and J dropped 7 bases, with 12 bases sitting between them. This CDR3 is 11 amino acids long. Germline CDR1 is KGHDR and CDR2 is SFDVKD. The CDR3 nucleotides are TGTGCCCCTCGGACAGCTAATGAGCAGTTCTTC. As protein: CAPRTANEQFF.

Many counts were recorded for this clonotype. V gene TRBV20-1 combines with J gene TRBJ2-1, with D perhaps assigned TRBD1 or TRBD2 (5 bases each). In germline, CDR1 is DFQATT, CDR2 SNEGSKA (reference sequence). V gave up 0 bases and J gave up 11 bases, with 14 bases separating them. The CDR3 has 13 amino acids. The CDR3 DNA reads TGCAGTGCTAGAGATCCGGGGCAAAATCAGCAGTTCTTC. It encodes CSARDPGQNQQFF.

This chain links TRBV2 with TRBJ2-1; maybe TRBD1 (5 bases). V was shortened by 3 bases and J by 9 bases, with 12 bases between the two germline ends. The CDR3 extends over 13 amino acids. CDR1 SNHLY and CDR2 FYNNEI come from the germline V gene. The chain's CDR3 is CASSDTVRGEQFF. The DNA for the CDR3 is TGTGCCAGCAGTGACACGGTTAGGGGTGAGCAGTTCTTC. Drawing the rest from reference TRBV2 and TRBJ2-1, the complete variable domain is EPEVTQTPSHQVTQMGQEVILRCVPISNHLYFYWYRQILGQKVEFLVSFYNNEISEKSEIFDDQFSVERPDGSNFTLKIRSTKLEDSAMYFCASSDTVRGEQFFGPGTRLTVL.

This clonotype was detected many times. This sequence joins TRBV14 and TRBJ2-5; TRBD1 matches at 9 bases. Germline values: CDR1 SGHDN, CDR2 FVKESK. Trimming removed 1 base from V and 10 bases from J; junction bases left unmatched: 4. The CDR3 consists of 13 residues. The CDR3: CASSQAGQGIQYF. DNA for the CDR3: TGTGCCAGCAGCCAAGCCGGACAGGGGATCCAGTACTTC.

The table lists this clonotype with many counts. This sequence joins TRBV6-6 and TRBJ2-5, with D possibly being TRBD2 (7 bases). The CDR3 consists of 17 residues. With 0 bases removed from V and 5 bases from J, the gap between germline ends came to 19 bases. Per germline, CDR1 MNHNY and CDR2 SVGAGI (reference sequence). CDR3: CASSYSSLAGAEETQYF. The DNA for the CDR3 is TGTGCCAGCAGTTACTCGAGCTTGGCGGGGGCGGAGGAGACCCAGTACTTC.

This clonotype was observed at least ten times. CDR3 nucleotide sequence: TGTGCCAGCAGCCTCGACAGGGCGGCCGAGCAGTACTTC. It specifies CASSLDRAAEQYF. The genes are TRBV11-2 and TRBJ2-7; 7 bases line up with TRBD1. The V gene end was trimmed by 5 bases and the J gene end by 6 bases; junction bases not matched to a gene: 7. From germline, CDR1 is SGHAT and CDR2 FQNNGV. CDR3 size: 13 residues.

This clonotype has ten or more counts. The chain carries TRBV5-1 and TRBJ2-1; weak D call: TRBD2 (6 bases). Per germline, CDR1 SGHRS and CDR2 YFSETQ. Trimming cost V 6 bases and J 7 bases, with 20 bases left between them. CDR3 size: 15 residues. CDR3 nucleotides: TGCGCCAGCACCTCCAGCGGGCTTTATCCGAATGAGCAGTTCTTC. Translating gives CASTSSGLYPNEQFF.